These 30 T cell receptor beta chains originate from one sample sequenced in a study of T cells in Graves' hyperthyroidism and ophthalmopathy. TCR beta CDR3 region amplification was performed from RNA transcripts. A set of HTBI primers served as the primers for a first-round RT-PCR of the TCR CDR3. TCRdb reprocessed the multiplex PCR reads with MiXCR, giving one entry per CDR3 protein. The table includes 200,000 to 250,000 distinct CDR3 sequences, about 15% detected once. The sequenced sample was blood. All receptors derive from a man aged 50 to 59 with Graves' hyperthyroidism.

Ten or more counts support this clonotype. CDR3: CASSFALGTSTDTQYF. The CDR3 region has the DNA TGTGCCAGCAGTTTTGCTTTAGGGACTAGCACAGATACGCAGTATTTT. The chain recombines TRBV28 with TRBJ2-3; the D gene is possibly TRBD2 (6 bases). The length of the CDR3 is 16 residues. Germline CDR1 MDHEN, CDR2 SYDVKM. V gave up 3 bases and J gave up 0 bases, with 13 bases separating them.

This clonotype was seen a handful of times. The gene calls are TRBV9 and TRBJ2-1; unclear D gene. This CDR3 comprises 13 residues. Germline V lookup: CDR1 SGDLS, CDR2 YYNGEE. Trimming took 2 bases from V and 5 from J, leaving 8 bases between them. Written as DNA, the CDR3 is TGTGCCAGCAGCGTTGGGATAAACAATGAGCAGTTCTTC. It specifies CASSVGINNEQFF.

This clonotype has at least ten counts. This chain uses TRBV2 with TRBJ1-5, with D unresolved. The CDR3 contains 15 residues. Trimming took off 4 bases at V and 0 bases at J, with 10 bases between the two ends. Germline assignment: CDR1 SNHLY and CDR2 FYNNEI. CDR3 sequence: CASSVGADSNQPQHF. CDR3 coding DNA: TGTGCCAGCAGTGTTGGCGCCGATAGCAATCAGCCCCAGCATTTT.

This clonotype was counted many times. The rearrangement links TRBV18 to TRBJ2-5; D gene unclear. Between the trimmed V and J ends, which lost 4 bases and 4 bases, there was a span of 10 bases. Germline CDR1 reads KGHSH; CDR2 reads LQKENI. The CDR3 length is 13 residues. In DNA form, the CDR3 reads TGTGCCAGCTCACAACTGGTTGCAGAGACCCAGTACTTC. Translated, it gives CASSQLVAETQYF. Full variable domain (outside the CDR3, taken from reference TRBV18 and TRBJ2-5): NAGVMQNPRHLVRRRGQEARLRCSPMKGHSHVYWYRQLPEEGLKFMVYLQKENIIDESGMPKERFSAEFPKEGPSILRIQQVVRGDSAAYFCASSQLVAETQYFGPGTRLLVL.

This clonotype was recorded at least ten times. The V gene is TRBV12-3 or TRBV12-4, the J gene TRBJ2-7, with TRBD2 matching 7 bases. The CDR3 runs to 15 residues. V shed 2 bases, J shed 3 bases, and the junction held 7 bases outside the gene matches. CDR3 bases: TGTGCCAGCAGTTTACAAAGCGGGATTATCTACGAGCAGTACTTC. Its translation: CASSLQSGIIYEQYF.

V usage is TRBV20-1 and J usage is TRBJ1-4, with 7 bases fitting TRBD1. The germline V gene encodes CDR1 DFQATT and CDR2 SNEGSKA (reference sequence). The CDR3 runs 14 residues. The V segment lost 5 bases and the J segment 4 bases; nucleotides outside the gene matches: 7. CDR3: CSAPRGGRNEKLFF. CDR3 DNA: TGCAGTGCTCCCAGAGGGGGCCGTAATGAAAAACTGTTTTTT.

J is TRBJ2-3 and V is TRBV5-1, with D hard to call. Germline values: CDR1 SGHRS, CDR2 YFSETQ. With 5 bases removed from V and 5 bases from J, the gap between germline ends came to 9 bases. The CDR3 has 12 residues. The CDR3, as DNA: TGCGCCAGCAGTTTGAATCAAGATACGCAGTATTTT. This encodes CASSLNQDTQYF. Based on the CDR3 plus reference TRBV5-1 and TRBJ2-3, the full variable domain is KAGVTQTPRYLIKTRGQQVTLSCSPISGHRSVSWYQQTPGQGLQFLFEYFSETQRNKGNFPGRFSGRQFSNSRSEMNVSTLELGDSALYLCASSLNQDTQYFGPGTRLTVL.

This clonotype appeared many times. The chain recombines TRBV7-6 with TRBJ2-2, with 10 bases lining up with TRBD2. V was pared by 7 bases and J by 7 bases, with 9 bases of the junction left unmatched. The CDR3 length is 15 residues. The germline CDR1 and CDR2 sequences are SGHVS and FNYEAQ. DNA for the CDR3: TGTGCCAGCACCTCTCTAGCGGGAGAGGACGGGGAGCTGTTTTTT. Its translation: CASTSLAGEDGELFF.

This clonotype appeared many times. The genes are TRBV3-1 and TRBJ2-7; D assignment may be TRBD1 or TRBD2 (6 bases each). Germline V gene lookup returns CDR1 LGHDT and CDR2 YNNKEL (reference sequence). V gave up 0 bases and J gave up 3 bases, with 12 bases separating them. The CDR3 extends over 15 amino acids. CDR3 amino acids: CASSQEGGDRYEQYF. Here the CDR3 DNA reads TGTGCCAGCAGCCAAGAGGGGGGCGACCGCTACGAGCAGTACTTC.

In this sample, this clonotype turned up many times. The rearrangement uses TRBV30 and TRBJ1-2, with no clear D. The CDR3 runs to 11 residues. CDR1 is GTSNPN and CDR2 is SVGIG in the germline V gene (reference sequence). Trimming stripped 2 bases from V and 3 bases from J, with 4 bases between. CDR3 residues: CAWSLDYGYTF. The CDR3 bases are TGTGCCTGGAGTCTTGACTATGGCTACACCTTC. The entire variable domain, with the rest obtained from reference TRBV30 and TRBJ1-2, is as follows: SQTIHQWPATLVQPVGSPLSLECTVEGTSNPNLYWYRQAAGRGLQLLFYSVGIGQISSEVPQNLSASRPQDRQFILSSKKLLLSDSGFYLCAWSLDYGYTFGSGTRLTVV.

Many counts were recorded for this clonotype. The chain is built from TRBV7-2 and TRBJ1-2; weak D call: TRBD1 (5 bases). Germline lookup yields CDR1 SGHTA and CDR2 FQGNSA. Trimming shortened V by 3 bases and J by 7 bases, and 12 bases separated the two germline ends. CDR3 length: 13 amino acids. The CDR3 sequence: CASSFRRVLGYTF. The CDR3 DNA sequence: TGTGCCAGCAGCTTTCGCAGGGTGCTTGGCTACACCTTC.

This clonotype was observed at least ten times. CDR3 region: CASSRSGGAQETQYF. The CDR3 DNA is TGTGCCAGCAGCCGTTCGGGCGGGGCCCAAGAGACCCAGTACTTC. The J gene is TRBJ2-5, the V gene TRBV7-8; possible D gene TRBD2, 6 bases. Germline CDR1 SGHVS, CDR2 FQNEAQ. Deletions cut 5 bases from V and 1 base from J, with 14 bases between. The CDR3 has 15 residues.

This clonotype was picked up a small number of times. The chain is built from TRBV27 and TRBJ1-4; D is unresolved. From germline, CDR1 is MNHEY and CDR2 SMNVEV (reference sequence). V was shortened by 5 bases and J by 10 bases, with 14 bases between the two germline ends. This CDR3 region has 13 residues. The CDR3 loop reads CASSPPGVAKLFF. In DNA, the CDR3 is TGTGCCAGCAGTCCCCCCGGGGTGGCAAAACTGTTTTTT.

This clonotype has at least ten counts. The chain joins TRBV6-1 to TRBJ2-3, with D possibly being TRBD2 (6 bases). V lost 6 bases, J lost 4 bases, and 11 bases lay in between. Looked up from germline, CDR1 is MNHNS and CDR2 is SASEGT. The CDR3 runs 13 residues. In DNA, the CDR3 is TGTGCCAGCAGGGAGGAGGGCGCAGATACGCAGTATTTT. Protein sequence: CASREEGADTQYF.

Of note for this clonotype: This sequence may be a read error, since a much larger clone differs from it by one base. The rearrangement links TRBV20-1 to TRBJ2-7; tentatively, D is TRBD2 (6 bases). Trimming cost V 1 base and J 6 bases, with 19 bases left between them. The V gene's germline CDR1 is DFQATT and CDR2 SNEGSKA (reference sequence). This CDR3 comprises 15 residues. This CDR3 reads CSARGGVRWGPEQYF. The CDR3 nucleotides are TGCAGTGCTAGAGGGGGGGTCCGTTGGGGCCCCGAGCAGTACTTC.

In its sample, this clonotype was seen many times. DNA of the CDR3: TGTGCCATCAAGGGGTCACTGGGAGAGACCCAGTACTTC. Translation: CAIKGSLGETQYF. V usage is TRBV10-3 and J usage is TRBJ2-5; a weak D match, TRBD1 (5 bases). CDR3 length: 13 residues. The V and J ends lost 7 bases and 4 bases respectively, with 13 bases between them. From germline, CDR1 is ENHRY and CDR2 SYGVKD.

The chain is built from TRBV10-2 and TRBJ2-3; no definite D call. V was cut by 3 bases and J by 0 bases, with 10 bases left in between. CDR1 and CDR2 (germline): WSHSY, SAAADI. This CDR3 contains 15 residues. The CDR3 sequence is CASSERVLSTDTQYF. CDR3 sequence (DNA): TGCGCCAGCAGTGAAAGGGTCCTGAGCACAGATACGCAGTATTTT.

The rearrangement uses TRBV19 and TRBJ2-1; D gene ambiguous. Trimming pared 2 bases from V and 9 bases from J, leaving 11 bases between. In germline, CDR1 is LNHDA, CDR2 SQIVND (reference sequence). This CDR3 is 13 amino acids long. DNA for the CDR3: TGTGCCAGTAGTATAAGACTCGTGGGTGAGCAGTTCTTC. Translating gives CASSIRLVGEQFF.

Many counts were recorded for this clonotype. V is TRBV29-1 and J is TRBJ2-2, with D perhaps given as TRBD1 or TRBD2 (5 bases each). This CDR3 contains 14 residues. With 5 bases removed from V and 5 bases from J, the gap between germline ends came to 15 bases. In germline, CDR1 is SQVTM, CDR2 ANQGSEA. CDR3 sequence: CSVMSGSGTGELFF. The CDR3 region has the DNA TGCAGCGTTATGTCAGGGAGTGGAACCGGGGAGCTGTTTTTT.

This clonotype was seen repeatedly, ten times or more. This chain connects TRBV30 to TRBJ2-7, with D unclear. The CDR3 runs to 15 residues. The V end was cut by 1 base, the J end by 3 bases, with 16 bases between. Germline loops: CDR1 GTSNPN, CDR2 SVGIG (reference sequence). In nucleotides, the CDR3 is TGTGCCTGGAGTGCCCCTCCGAGAGACCACTACGAGCAGTACTTC. It yields the protein CAWSAPPRDHYEQYF.

V gene TRBV6-2 or TRBV6-3 combines with J gene TRBJ1-3; no definite D call. V was clipped by 6 bases and J by 0 bases, with 12 bases between them. CDR1 and CDR2 from the germline V gene are MNHEY and SVGEGT. The CDR3 is 15 amino acids. Written as DNA, the CDR3 is TGTGCCAGCAGACGGGAACACAACTCTGGAAACACCATATATTTT. Protein: CASRREHNSGNTIYF.

This clonotype was recorded at least ten times. The chain recombines TRBV18 with TRBJ2-1, with unresolved D. The CDR3 runs to 12 residues. V was clipped by 1 base and J by 6 bases, with 4 bases between them. Per the germline V gene, CDR1 is KGHSH and CDR2 is LQKENI. DNA of the CDR3: TGTGCCAGCTCACCACGGCCCAATGAGCAGTTCTTC. Protein product: CASSPRPNEQFF.

This clonotype was seen at least ten times. The V and J genes are TRBV20-1 and TRBJ1-3; possible D gene TRBD1, 5 bases. The CDR3 is made up of 14 amino acids. Germline CDR1 and CDR2: DFQATT and SNEGSKA (reference sequence). The V gene lost 0 bases and the J gene lost 5 bases, with 11 bases spanning the gap. The CDR3 bases are TGCAGTGCTAGAGATGGAGGGGAAAGAAACACCATATATTTT. This encodes CSARDGGERNTIYF.

This clonotype was seen ten or more times. This chain joins TRBV11-3 and TRBJ2-1; TRBD2 agrees at 11 bases. J was trimmed by 0 bases and V by 4 bases; bases with no gene match: 5. The CDR3 is 17 residues long. Germline CDR1 SGHNT, CDR2 YENEEA. In DNA form, the CDR3 reads TGTGCCAGCAGCTCGACTAGCGGGAAGAGCTCCTACAATGAGCAGTTCTTC. Protein sequence: CASSSTSGKSSYNEQFF.

This clonotype was seen a handful of times. The V gene is TRBV6-2 or TRBV6-3, the J gene TRBJ2-3; D uncertain. The germline gives CDR1 MNHEY, CDR2 SVGEGT. The CDR3 length is 14 residues. V was clipped by 0 bases and J by 1 base, with 5 bases between them. CDR3 amino acids: CASSYSLGTDTQYF. The DNA for the CDR3 is TGTGCCAGCAGTTACTCGCTTGGCACAGATACGCAGTATTTT.

As concerns this clonotype: A single base separates this from a much larger clone, so it may be a read error. The chain joins TRBV2 to TRBJ2-1, with D tentatively TRBD1 (5 bases). This CDR3 has 14 amino acids. The germline V gene has CDR1 SNHLY and CDR2 FYNNEI. CDR3 sequence reads: CASSASGRVGEQLF. CDR3 DNA sequence: TGTGCCAGCAGTGCGTCAGGGCGAGTTGGTGAGCAGCTCTTC.

This clonotype was detected only a few times. A much larger clone is a single base away; this may be a read error. The V gene is TRBV7-9, the J gene TRBJ2-5; 10 bases agree with TRBD2. The V segment lost 5 bases and the J segment 7 bases; nucleotides outside the gene matches: 13. This CDR3 is built from 16 residues. Germline V gene data show CDR1 as SEHNR and CDR2 as FQNEAQ (reference sequence). The CDR3 nucleotides read TGTGCCAGCAGCCTTCCCAGCGGGAGGGCCGGGGGGACCCAGTACTTC. Amino acid sequence: CASSLPSGRAGGTQYF.

This clonotype was seen repeatedly, ten times or more. The chain combines TRBV7-2 with TRBJ1-5; D possibly corresponds to TRBD1 (5 bases). Germline values: CDR1 SGHTA, CDR2 FQGNSA. V lost 1 base and J 5 bases, leaving 9 bases between the germline ends. CDR3 length: 14 amino acids. This CDR3 reads CASSLVGVDQPQHF. The CDR3 nucleotides are TGTGCCAGCAGCTTAGTAGGGGTGGATCAGCCCCAGCATTTT.

This clonotype appeared many times. The chain employs TRBV7-8 and TRBJ1-5, with 8 positions matching TRBD1. The CDR3 covers 17 residues. The V gene's germline CDR1 is SGHVS and CDR2 FQNEAQ. The V and J ends lost 1 base and 2 bases, in that order; junction bases with no gene match: 7. CDR3 sequence (DNA): TGTGCCAGCAGCTTAGAACAATTGACAGGGGGCAATCAGCCCCAGCATTTT. It is translated as CASSLEQLTGGNQPQHF.

This clonotype was counted only a few times. The chain links TRBV20-1 to TRBJ1-6, with TRBD1 matching over 10 bases. Per germline, CDR1 DFQATT and CDR2 SNEGSKA (reference sequence). Losses at the gene ends were 5 bases for V and 8 bases for J; bases not matched to a gene: 3. The CDR3 is 13 amino acids. The CDR3 spells CSAPGTGDSPLHF. The CDR3 DNA reads TGCAGTGCTCCCGGGACAGGGGATTCACCCCTCCACTTT.